Many counts were recorded for the clone carrying this TCR beta chain. Its antigen is still unknown. TCRdb recomputed calls from the 5' RACE reads with MiXCR, one row per CDR3 protein. The table has some 250,000 distinct CDR3 sequences, roughly 4% seen once. These data come from a study of T cells after yellow fever vaccination. Findings and caveats of the study: The secondary response was weaker, and its peak arrived faster, on day 5 versus 15.

Germline loops: CDR1 LNHDA, CDR2 SQIVND (reference sequence). The CDR3 has 15 residues. V lost 3 bases, J lost 0 bases, and 6 bases lay in between. The sequence was obtained from a young man who received the YFV17D yellow fever vaccine. The sequenced sample was PBMCs, obtained 15 days after the yellow fever booster vaccination. The chain employs TRBV19 and TRBJ2-6, with D unclear. The chain's CDR3 is CASSIRSSGANVLTF. The CDR3 region has the DNA TGTGCCAGTAGTATTCGAAGCTCTGGGGCCAACGTCCTGACTTTC. Supplemented by reference TRBV19 and TRBJ2-6, the full variable domain reads DGGITQSPKYLFRKEGQNVTLSCEQNLNHDAMYWYRQDPGQGLRLIYYSQIVNDFQKGDIAEGYSVSREKKESFPLTVTSAQKNPTAFYLCASSIRSSGANVLTFGAGSRLTVL.